This TCR beta chain is drawn from a study of T-cell memory formation after mild COVID-19. At the level of the study: There were largely donor-specific TCR clusters.

This CDR3 has 15 amino acids. Per the germline V gene, CDR1 is KGHSH and CDR2 is LQKENI. Trimming removed 3 bases at V and 7 bases at J, with 13 bases between. Barcoded TCR alpha and TCR beta cDNA libraries with UMIs came from 5'RACE using constant-segment primers. One entry per CDR3 protein results from TCRdb running MiXCR on the 5' RACE reads. The table shows 380,000 or so distinct CDR3 sequences, with 13% to 15% occurring only once. Specimen: PBMCs or a T cell subset sorted from them (not recorded which). This receptor was obtained from a young man who had mild COVID-19 (a few samples of this study predate the infection). Cell type and time point are not known. The chain couples TRBV18 to TRBJ1-6, with a tentative D call TRBD1 (6 bases). The CDR3 bases are TGTGCCAGCTCACCCAGGGGAGGGTACAATTCACCCCTCCACTTT. Its translation: CASSPRGGYNSPLHF.